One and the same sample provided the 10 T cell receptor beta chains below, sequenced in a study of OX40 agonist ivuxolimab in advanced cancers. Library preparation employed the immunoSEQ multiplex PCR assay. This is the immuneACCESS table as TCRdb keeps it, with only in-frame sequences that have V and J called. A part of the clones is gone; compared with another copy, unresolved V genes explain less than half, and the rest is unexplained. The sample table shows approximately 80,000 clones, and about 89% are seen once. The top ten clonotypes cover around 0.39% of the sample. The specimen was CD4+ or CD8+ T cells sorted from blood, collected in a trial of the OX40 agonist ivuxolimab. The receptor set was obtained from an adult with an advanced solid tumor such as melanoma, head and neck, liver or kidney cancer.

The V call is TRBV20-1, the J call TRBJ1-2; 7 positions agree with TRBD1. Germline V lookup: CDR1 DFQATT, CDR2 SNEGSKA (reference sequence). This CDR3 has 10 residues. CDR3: CPDRAYGYTF. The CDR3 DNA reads TGCCCCGACAGGGCCTATGGCTACACCTTC.

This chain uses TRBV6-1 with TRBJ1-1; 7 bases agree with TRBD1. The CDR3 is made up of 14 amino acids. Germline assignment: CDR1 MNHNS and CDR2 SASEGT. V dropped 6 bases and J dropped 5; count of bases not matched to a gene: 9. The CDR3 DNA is TGTGCCAGCAGGACAGGGTCGATTGGGACTGAAGCTTTCTTT. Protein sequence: CASRTGSIGTEAFF.

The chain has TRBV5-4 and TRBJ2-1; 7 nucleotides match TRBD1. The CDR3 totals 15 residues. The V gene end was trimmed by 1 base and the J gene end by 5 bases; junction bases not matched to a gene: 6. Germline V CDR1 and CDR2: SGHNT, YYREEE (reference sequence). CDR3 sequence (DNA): TGTGCCAGCAGCTTGCGAAGGGGGCTGAACAATGAGCAGTTCTTC. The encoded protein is CASSLRRGLNNEQFF.

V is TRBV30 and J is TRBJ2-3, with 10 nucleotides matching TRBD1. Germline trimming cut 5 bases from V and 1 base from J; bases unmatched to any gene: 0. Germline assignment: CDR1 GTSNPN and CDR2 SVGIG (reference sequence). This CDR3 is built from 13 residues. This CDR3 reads CAWGTGGTDTQYF. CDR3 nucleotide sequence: TGTGCCTGGGGGACAGGGGGCACAGATACGCAGTATTTT. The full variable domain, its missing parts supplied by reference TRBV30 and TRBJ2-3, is SQTIHQWPATLVQPVGSPLSLECTVEGTSNPNLYWYRQAAGRGLQLLFYSVGIGQISSEVPQNLSASRPQDRQFILSSKKLLLSDSGFYLCAWGTGGTDTQYFGPGTRLTVL.

The CDR3 here is CASAPPDFNRGTGELFF. DNA for the CDR3: TGTGCCAGCGCCCCTCCGGACTTCAACAGGGGTACCGGGGAGCTGTTTTTT. This chain connects TRBV7-9 to TRBJ2-2, with TRBD1 matching over 7 bases. Trimming cost V 8 bases and J 5 bases; bases outside gene matches: 17. There are 17 residues in the CDR3. Germline CDR1 SEHNR, CDR2 FQNEAQ (reference sequence).

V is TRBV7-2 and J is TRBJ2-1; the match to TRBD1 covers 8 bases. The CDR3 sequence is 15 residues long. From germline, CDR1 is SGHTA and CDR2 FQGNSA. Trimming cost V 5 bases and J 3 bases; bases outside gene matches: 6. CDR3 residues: CASSPDGQGYNEQFF. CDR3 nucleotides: TGTGCCAGCAGCCCCGATGGACAGGGCTACAATGAGCAGTTCTTC.

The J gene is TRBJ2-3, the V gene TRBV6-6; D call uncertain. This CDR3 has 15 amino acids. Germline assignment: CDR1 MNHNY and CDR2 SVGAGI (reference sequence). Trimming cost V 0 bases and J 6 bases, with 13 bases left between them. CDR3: CASSYSASPLDTQYF. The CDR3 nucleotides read TGTGCCAGCAGTTACTCCGCCTCCCCTTTGGATACGCAGTATTTT.

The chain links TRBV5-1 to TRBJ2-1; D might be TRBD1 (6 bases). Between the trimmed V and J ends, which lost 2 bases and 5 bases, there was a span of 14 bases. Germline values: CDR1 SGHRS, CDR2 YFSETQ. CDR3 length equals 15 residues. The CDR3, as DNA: TGCGCCAGCAGCTTCGGGGACACAAGTAACAATGAGCAGTTCTTC. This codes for CASSFGDTSNNEQFF.

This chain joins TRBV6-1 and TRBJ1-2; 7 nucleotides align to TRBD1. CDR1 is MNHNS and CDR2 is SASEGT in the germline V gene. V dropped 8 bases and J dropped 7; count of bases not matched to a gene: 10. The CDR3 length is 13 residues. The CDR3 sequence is CASHATGAAGYTF. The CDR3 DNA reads TGTGCCAGCCATGCCACAGGGGCTGCTGGCTACACCTTC.

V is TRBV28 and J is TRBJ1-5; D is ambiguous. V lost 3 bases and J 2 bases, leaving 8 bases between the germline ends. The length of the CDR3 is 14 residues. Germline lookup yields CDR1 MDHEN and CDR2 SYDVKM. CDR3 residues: CASSFVDRNQPQHF. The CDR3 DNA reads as TGTGCCAGCAGTTTCGTAGACCGCAATCAGCCCCAGCATTTT.